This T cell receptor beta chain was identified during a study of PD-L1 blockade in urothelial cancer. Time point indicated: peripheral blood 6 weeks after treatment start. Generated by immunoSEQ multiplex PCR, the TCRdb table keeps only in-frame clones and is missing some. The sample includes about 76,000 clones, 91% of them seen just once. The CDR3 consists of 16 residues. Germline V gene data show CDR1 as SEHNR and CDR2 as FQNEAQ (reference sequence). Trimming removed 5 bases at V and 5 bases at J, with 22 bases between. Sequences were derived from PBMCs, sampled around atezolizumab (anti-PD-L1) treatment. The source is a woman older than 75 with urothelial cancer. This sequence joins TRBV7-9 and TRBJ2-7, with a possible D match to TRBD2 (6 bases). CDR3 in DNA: TGTGCCAGCAGCCGCCTACCGGGACTGGGGGTAGACGAGCAGTACTTC. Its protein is CASSRLPGLGVDEQYF.